This TCR beta chain derives from a study of breast tumors, draining lymph nodes, adjacent tissues. Samples came from axillary lymph nodes draining the breast cancer. This clonotype occurred many times. Its antigen remains unidentified. The CDR3 is made up of 13 amino acids. Germline assignment: CDR1 DFQATT and CDR2 SNEGSKA (reference sequence). V was shortened by 5 bases and J by 3 bases, with 11 bases between the two germline ends. MiXCR was run by TCRdb on the multiplex PCR reads, yielding one entry per CDR3 protein. The sample yields about 89,000 distinct CDR3 sequences, over 25% seen once. The study, taken as a whole, reports: Luminal-like breast cancer showed significantly higher tumor–nontumor repertoire similarity than basal-like. Tumor repertoires ranked between lymph nodes and nontumor tissue in diversity, with V and J gene preferences. The lymph node origin of tumor T cells was framed as consistent with a hypothesis, not demonstrated.

The genes are TRBV20-1 and TRBJ2-4; no firm D call. The sequence came from a female donor with breast cancer. Some clones in this sample may be carry-over from other donors' samples. Sequences were obtained from axillary lymph node tissue. The CDR3 here is CSASIVVKNIQYF. The CDR3 DNA reads TGCAGTGCTTCGATAGTGGTCAAAAACATTCAGTACTTC.